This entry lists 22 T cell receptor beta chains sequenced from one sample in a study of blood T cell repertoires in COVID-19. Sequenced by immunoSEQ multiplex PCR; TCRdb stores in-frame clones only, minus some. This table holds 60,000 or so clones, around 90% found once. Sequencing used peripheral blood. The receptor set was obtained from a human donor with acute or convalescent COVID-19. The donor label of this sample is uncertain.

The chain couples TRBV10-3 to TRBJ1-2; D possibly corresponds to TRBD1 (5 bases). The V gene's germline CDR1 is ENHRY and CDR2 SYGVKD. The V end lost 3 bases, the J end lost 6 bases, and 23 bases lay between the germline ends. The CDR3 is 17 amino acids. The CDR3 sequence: CAISDGQGWRDLHGYTF. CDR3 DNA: TGTGCCATCAGTGACGGGCAGGGCTGGAGGGATTTGCATGGCTACACCTTC.

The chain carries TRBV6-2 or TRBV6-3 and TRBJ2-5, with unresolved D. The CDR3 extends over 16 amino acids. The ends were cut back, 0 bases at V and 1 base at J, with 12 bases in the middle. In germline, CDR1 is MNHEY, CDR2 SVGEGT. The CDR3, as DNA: TGTGCCAGCAGTTACTCGAGGCAGCTTGGCCAAGAGACCCAGTACTTC. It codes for CASSYSRQLGQETQYF.

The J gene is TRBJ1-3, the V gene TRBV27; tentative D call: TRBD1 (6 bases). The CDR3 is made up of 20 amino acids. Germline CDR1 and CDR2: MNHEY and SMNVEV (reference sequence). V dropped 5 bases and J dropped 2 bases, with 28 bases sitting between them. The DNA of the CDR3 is TGTGCCAGCAGTCCGCGAAAGGACAGCTCATCCCGTGAAGCTGGAAACACCATATATTTT. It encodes CASSPRKDSSSREAGNTIYF.

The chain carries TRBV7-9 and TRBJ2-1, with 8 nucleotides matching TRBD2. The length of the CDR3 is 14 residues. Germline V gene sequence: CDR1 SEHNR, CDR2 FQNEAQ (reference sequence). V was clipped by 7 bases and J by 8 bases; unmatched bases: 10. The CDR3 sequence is CASTRQRESDEQFF. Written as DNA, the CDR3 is TGTGCCAGCACCCGGCAGCGGGAGTCCGATGAGCAGTTCTTC.

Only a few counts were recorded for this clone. DNA of the CDR3: TGCGCCAGCAGCTTGGCCGGGCAGGGATCTGGAAACACCATATATTTT. As protein: CASSLAGQGSGNTIYF. The chain uses TRBV5-1 and TRBJ1-3; D might be TRBD1 (5 bases). The CDR3 totals 16 residues. Trimming shortened V by 0 bases and J by 1 base, and 11 bases separated the two germline ends. Germline CDR1 and CDR2: SGHRS and YFSETQ.

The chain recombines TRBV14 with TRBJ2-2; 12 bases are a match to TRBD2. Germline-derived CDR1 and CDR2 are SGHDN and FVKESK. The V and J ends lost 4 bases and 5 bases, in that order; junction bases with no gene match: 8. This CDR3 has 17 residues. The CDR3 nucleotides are TGTGCCAGCAGCCTACGACTAGCGGGAGCGGGGACCGGGGAGCTGTTTTTT. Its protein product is CASSLRLAGAGTGELFF. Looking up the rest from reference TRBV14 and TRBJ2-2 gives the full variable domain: EAGVTQFPSHSVIEKGQTVTLRCDPISGHDNLYWYRRVMGKEIKFLLHFVKESKQDESGMPNNRFLAERTGGTYSTLKVQPAELEDSGVYFCASSLRLAGAGTGELFFGEGSRLTVL.

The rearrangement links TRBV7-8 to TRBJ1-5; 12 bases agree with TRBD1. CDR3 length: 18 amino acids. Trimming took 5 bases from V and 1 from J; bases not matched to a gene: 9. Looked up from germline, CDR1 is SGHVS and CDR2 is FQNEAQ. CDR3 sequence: CASSPDGTGGGSNQPQHF. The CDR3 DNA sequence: TGTGCCAGCAGCCCAGACGGGACAGGGGGCGGAAGCAATCAGCCCCAGCATTTT.

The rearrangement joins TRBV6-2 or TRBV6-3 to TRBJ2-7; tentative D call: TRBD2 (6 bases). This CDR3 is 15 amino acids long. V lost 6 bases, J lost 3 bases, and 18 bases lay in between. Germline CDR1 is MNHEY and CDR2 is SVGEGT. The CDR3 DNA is TGTGCCAGCAGCCCGGGACTCGAGAAAATCTACGAGCAGTACGTC. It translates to CASSPGLEKIYEQYV.

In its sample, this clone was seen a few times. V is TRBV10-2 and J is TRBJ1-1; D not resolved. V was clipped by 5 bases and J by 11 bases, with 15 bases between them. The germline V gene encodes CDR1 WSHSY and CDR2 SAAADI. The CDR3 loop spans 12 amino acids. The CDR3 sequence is CASSSGPYSAFF. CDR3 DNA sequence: TGCGCCAGCAGTTCGGGTCCATATAGCGCTTTCTTT.

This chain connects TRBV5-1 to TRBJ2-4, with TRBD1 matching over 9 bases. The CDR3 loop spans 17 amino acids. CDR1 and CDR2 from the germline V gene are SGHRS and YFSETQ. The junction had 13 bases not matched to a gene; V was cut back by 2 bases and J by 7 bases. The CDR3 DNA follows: TGCGCCAGCAGCTTTCAAAGGGCACCACAGGGGGCGAACATTCAGTACTTC. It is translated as CASSFQRAPQGANIQYF. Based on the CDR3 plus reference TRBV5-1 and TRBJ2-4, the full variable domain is KAGVTQTPRYLIKTRGQQVTLSCSPISGHRSVSWYQQTPGQGLQFLFEYFSETQRNKGNFPGRFSGRQFSNSRSEMNVSTLELGDSALYLCASSFQRAPQGANIQYFGAGTRLSVL.

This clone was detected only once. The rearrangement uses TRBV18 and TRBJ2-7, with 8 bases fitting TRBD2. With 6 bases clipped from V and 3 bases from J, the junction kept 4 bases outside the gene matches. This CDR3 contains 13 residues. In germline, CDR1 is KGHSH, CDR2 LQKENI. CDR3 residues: CASSSTSDYEQYF. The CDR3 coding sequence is TGTGCCAGCTCGTCGACTAGCGACTACGAGCAGTACTTC.

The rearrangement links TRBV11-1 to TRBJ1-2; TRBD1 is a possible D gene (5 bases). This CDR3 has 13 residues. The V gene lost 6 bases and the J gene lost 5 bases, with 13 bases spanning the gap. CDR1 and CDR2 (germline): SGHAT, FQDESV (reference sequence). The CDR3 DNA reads TGTGCCAGCAGTCCCGAGGGGACTTATGGCTACACCTTC. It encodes CASSPEGTYGYTF. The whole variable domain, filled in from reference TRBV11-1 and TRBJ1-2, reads EAEVAQSPRYKITEKSQAVAFWCDPISGHATLYWYRQILGQGPELLVQFQDESVVDDSQLPKDRFSAERLKGVDSTLKIQPAELGDSAMYLCASSPEGTYGYTFGSGTRLTVV.

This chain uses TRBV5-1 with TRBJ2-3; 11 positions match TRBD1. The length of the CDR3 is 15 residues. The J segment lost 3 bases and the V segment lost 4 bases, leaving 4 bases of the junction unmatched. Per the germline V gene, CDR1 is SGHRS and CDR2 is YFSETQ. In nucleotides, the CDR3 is TGCGCCAGCAGCGGGACAGGGGGGAGGACAGATACGCAGTATTTT. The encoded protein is CASSGTGGRTDTQYF.

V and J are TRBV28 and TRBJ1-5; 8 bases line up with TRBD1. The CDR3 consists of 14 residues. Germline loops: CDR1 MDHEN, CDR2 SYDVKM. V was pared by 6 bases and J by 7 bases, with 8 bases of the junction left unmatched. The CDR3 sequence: CASRGQGARQPQHF. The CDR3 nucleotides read TGTGCCAGCAGGGGGCAGGGGGCACGACAGCCCCAGCATTTT.

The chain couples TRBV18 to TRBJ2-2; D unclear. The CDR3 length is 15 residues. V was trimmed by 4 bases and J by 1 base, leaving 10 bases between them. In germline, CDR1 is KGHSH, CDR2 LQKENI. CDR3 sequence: CASSLASGNTGELFF. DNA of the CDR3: TGTGCCAGCTCACTTGCGTCAGGGAACACCGGGGAGCTGTTTTTT. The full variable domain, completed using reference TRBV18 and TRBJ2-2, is NAGVMQNPRHLVRRRGQEARLRCSPMKGHSHVYWYRQLPEEGLKFMVYLQKENIIDESGMPKERFSAEFPKEGPSILRIQQVVRGDSAAYFCASSLASGNTGELFFGEGSRLTVL.

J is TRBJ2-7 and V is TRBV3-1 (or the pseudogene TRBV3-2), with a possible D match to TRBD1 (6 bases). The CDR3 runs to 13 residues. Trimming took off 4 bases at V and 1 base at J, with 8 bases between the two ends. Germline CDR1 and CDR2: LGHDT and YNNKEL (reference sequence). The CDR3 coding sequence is TGTGCCAGCAGCCGGGACAATTCCTACGAGCAGTACTTC. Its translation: CASSRDNSYEQYF.

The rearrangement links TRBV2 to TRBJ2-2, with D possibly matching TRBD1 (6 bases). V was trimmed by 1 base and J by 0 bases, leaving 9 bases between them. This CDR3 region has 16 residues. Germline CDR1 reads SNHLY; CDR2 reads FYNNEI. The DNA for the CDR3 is TGTGCCAGCAGTGAAGAGTGGACAGCGAACACCGGGGAGCTGTTTTTT. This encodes CASSEEWTANTGELFF.

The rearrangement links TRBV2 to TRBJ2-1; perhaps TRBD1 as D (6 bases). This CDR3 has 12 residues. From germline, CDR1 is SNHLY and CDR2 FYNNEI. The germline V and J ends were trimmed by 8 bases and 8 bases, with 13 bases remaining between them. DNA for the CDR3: TGTGCCAGCTGGACAGTGGAGGATGAGCAGTTCTTC. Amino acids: CASWTVEDEQFF.

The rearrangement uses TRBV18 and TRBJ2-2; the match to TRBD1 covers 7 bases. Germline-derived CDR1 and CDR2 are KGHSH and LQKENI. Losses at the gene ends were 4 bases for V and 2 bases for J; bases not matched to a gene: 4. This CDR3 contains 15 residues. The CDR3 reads CASSQGARNTGELFF. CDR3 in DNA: TGTGCCAGCTCACAGGGGGCGAGAAACACCGGGGAGCTGTTTTTT. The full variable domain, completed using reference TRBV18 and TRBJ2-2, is NAGVMQNPRHLVRRRGQEARLRCSPMKGHSHVYWYRQLPEEGLKFMVYLQKENIIDESGMPKERFSAEFPKEGPSILRIQQVVRGDSAAYFCASSQGARNTGELFFGEGSRLTVL.

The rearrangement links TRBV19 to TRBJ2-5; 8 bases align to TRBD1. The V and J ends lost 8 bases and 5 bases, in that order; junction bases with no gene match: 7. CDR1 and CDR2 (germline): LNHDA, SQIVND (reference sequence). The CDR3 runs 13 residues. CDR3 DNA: TGTGCCAGTCGTGGGACAGGCGGGGAGACCCAGTACTTC. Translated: CASRGTGGETQYF.

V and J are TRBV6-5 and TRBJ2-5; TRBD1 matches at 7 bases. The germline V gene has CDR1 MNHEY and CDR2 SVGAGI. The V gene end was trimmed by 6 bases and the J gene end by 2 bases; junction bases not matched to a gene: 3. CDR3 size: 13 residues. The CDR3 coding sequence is TGTGCCAGCAGCTGGACAGGTCAAGAGACCCAGTACTTC. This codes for CASSWTGQETQYF.

CDR3 bases: TGTGCCAGCAGAGGGACAGGGGGTCTCGAGCAGTACGTC. Protein sequence: CASRGTGGLEQYV. The chain employs TRBV6-5 and TRBJ2-7; 11 bases are shared with TRBD1. Trimming took 6 bases from V and 6 from J; bases not matched to a gene: 4. Germline V gene lookup returns CDR1 MNHEY and CDR2 SVGAGI. This CDR3 has 13 amino acids.